The present entry profiles one T cell receptor (beta chain) with its context. V shed 6 bases and J shed 9 bases, with 14 bases lying between them. The CDR3 contains 12 residues. This specimen belongs to a study of blood T cell repertoires in COVID-19. Study-wide background: The origin of the acute and convalescent COVID-19 samples was the United States, Italy and Spain. Sources were T cells, B-cell-depleted T cells, or PBMCs; the material itself was cDNA or gDNA.

Methods used by the authors: The authors estimated nucleated cell counts from reference gene primer amplification. Method: immunoSEQ multiplex PCR; TCRdb's copy keeps in-frame clones and lacks some. V, J and clone size derive from that table, while D and trimming were established from the DNA sequence. This sample has 400,000 to 550,000 clones, with 85% to 90% found just once. The chain has TRBV12-3 or TRBV12-4 and TRBJ1-1; unclear D gene. The sequence derives from a woman in her 30s with acute or convalescent COVID-19. The sample comprised peripheral blood. In nucleotides, the CDR3 is TGTGCCAGCAGCCAGGTACCCATTCAAGCTTTCTTT. Its translation is CASSQVPIQAFF.